What follows describes a single T cell receptor (beta chain). The record originates from a study of blood T cell repertoires in COVID-19. Study in general: In each case, the material was cDNA or gDNA derived from T cells, B-cell-depleted T cells, or PBMCs.

Per the study methods: From reference gene primer amplification, estimates of nucleated cell counts were derived. Only in-frame clones appear in the TCRdb table, and some are missing; sequencing was by immunoSEQ multiplex PCR. V, J and clone size are those of that table, while D and trimming were read from the DNA. In the table there are 380,000 or so clones, around nine tenths of which are singletons. Followed longitudinally, the Seattle patients had been enrolled during active infection. The CDR3 has 14 amino acids. From germline, CDR1 is MGHDK and CDR2 SYGVNS. With 2 bases removed from V and 3 bases from J, the gap between germline ends came to 8 bases.

The J gene is TRBJ2-1, the V gene TRBV25-1, with D unclear. Specimen: peripheral blood. The receptor was derived from an older woman with COVID-19, enrolled during active disease. The CDR3 DNA reads as TGTGCCAGCAGTGAAACGTCAGTCTACAATGAGCAGTTCTTC. This translates into CASSETSVYNEQFF.